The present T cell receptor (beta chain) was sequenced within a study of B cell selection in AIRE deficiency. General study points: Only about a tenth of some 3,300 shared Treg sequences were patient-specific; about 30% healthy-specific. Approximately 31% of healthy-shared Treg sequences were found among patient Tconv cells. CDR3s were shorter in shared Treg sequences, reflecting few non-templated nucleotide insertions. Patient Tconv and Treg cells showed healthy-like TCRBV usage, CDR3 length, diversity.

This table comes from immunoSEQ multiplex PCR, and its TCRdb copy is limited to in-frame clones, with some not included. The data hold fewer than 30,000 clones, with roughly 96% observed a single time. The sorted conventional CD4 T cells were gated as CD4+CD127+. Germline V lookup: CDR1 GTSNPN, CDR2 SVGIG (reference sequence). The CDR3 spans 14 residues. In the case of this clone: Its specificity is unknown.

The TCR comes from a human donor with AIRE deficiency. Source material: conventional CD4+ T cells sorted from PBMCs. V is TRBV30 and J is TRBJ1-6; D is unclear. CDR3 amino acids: CAHTPGPAIGPLHF. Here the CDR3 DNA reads TGTGCACACACCCCGGGTCCGGCAATTGGGCCCCTCCACTTT.